These 12 T cell receptor beta chains share one sample of origin, sequenced in a study of cytomegalovirus exposure and HLA in healthy donors. The PCR contained 60 Vbeta and 13 Jbeta primers. Assay: immunoSEQ multiplex PCR; the TCRdb copy retains only in-frame clones and omits some. The table lists fewer than 200,000 clones, around 78% of them singletons. Input material: PBMCs. These TCRs come from a female donor in good health and CMV-seronegative.

The chain links TRBV25-1 to TRBJ1-1, with 8 bases lining up with TRBD1. The CDR3 spans 15 residues. After removal of 6 bases from V and 1 base from J, the junction contained 7 bases not matched to a gene. Germline CDR1 is MGHDK and CDR2 is SYGVNS. The chain's CDR3 is CASRSYRGGNTEAFF. CDR3 nucleotide sequence: TGTGCCAGCAGGTCCTACAGGGGGGGGAACACTGAAGCTTTCTTT.

The chain combines TRBV28 with TRBJ2-3; 7 bases are a match to TRBD2. CDR1 is MDHEN and CDR2 is SYDVKM in the germline V gene. Trimming took 4 bases from V and 2 from J; bases not matched to a gene: 6. The length of the CDR3 is 15 residues. CDR3 protein: CASSWGGSSTDTQYF. The CDR3 coding sequence is TGTGCCAGCAGTTGGGGCGGGAGCTCCACAGATACGCAGTATTTT. Based on the CDR3 plus reference TRBV28 and TRBJ2-3, the full variable domain is DVKVTQSSRYLVKRTGEKVFLECVQDMDHENMFWYRQDPGLGLRLIYFSYDVKMKEKGDIPEGYSVSREKKERFSLILESASTNQTSMYLCASSWGGSSTDTQYFGPGTRLTVL.

The J gene is TRBJ1-1, the V gene TRBV6-6; 7 nucleotides align to TRBD1. Germline loops: CDR1 MNHNY, CDR2 SVGAGI (reference sequence). This CDR3 contains 14 residues. The J segment lost 1 base and the V segment lost 6 bases, leaving 5 bases of the junction unmatched. DNA for the CDR3: TGTGCCAGCAGGCCAGGGGGACGGAACACTGAAGCTTTCTTT. The encoded protein is CASRPGGRNTEAFF.

The chain recombines TRBV7-2 with TRBJ2-7; 16 bases are a match to TRBD2. The trim removed 1 base at V and 4 bases at J, leaving 7 bases unmatched. CDR3 length equals 18 residues. Germline V CDR1 and CDR2: SGHTA, FQGNSA. The CDR3 sequence: CASSLGLGTSGGAYEQYF. Here the CDR3 DNA reads TGTGCCAGCAGCTTAGGACTCGGGACTAGCGGGGGGGCTTACGAGCAGTACTTC.

The chain recombines TRBV30 with TRBJ2-3; D gene uncertain. The CDR3 spans 11 residues. V lost 3 bases, J lost 8 bases, and 9 bases lay in between. Germline V gives CDR1 GTSNPN, CDR2 SVGIG (reference sequence). Written as DNA, the CDR3 is TGTGCCTGGAGGGTTCGGGTTACGCAGTATTTT. It encodes CAWRVRVTQYF.

This sequence joins TRBV5-1 and TRBJ2-7, with a tentative D call TRBD2 (7 bases). Germline loops: CDR1 SGHRS, CDR2 YFSETQ. Trimming stripped 4 bases from V and 1 base from J, with 15 bases between. The CDR3 totals 15 residues. CDR3 in amino acids: CASSPEGGESYEQYF. In DNA, the CDR3 is TGCGCCAGCAGCCCGGAGGGGGGGGAATCCTACGAGCAGTACTTC.

The chain employs TRBV6-6 and TRBJ1-5, with 7 bases aligning to TRBD1. The CDR3 runs to 15 residues. Germline CDR1 is MNHNY and CDR2 is SVGAGI (reference sequence). With 5 bases clipped from V and 9 bases from J, the junction kept 13 bases outside the gene matches. The CDR3, as DNA: TGTGCCAGCAGTGATTACAGGGGTCTAGGTTGGCCCCAGCATTTT. Its translation: CASSDYRGLGWPQHF.

The V call is TRBV9, the J call TRBJ2-2; TRBD2 matches at 13 bases. Germline values: CDR1 SGDLS, CDR2 YYNGEE. CDR3 size: 20 residues. V lost 0 bases and J lost 0; bases outside the gene matches: 8. The CDR3 region is CASSVAGLAGSNANTGELFF. CDR3 coding DNA: TGTGCCAGCAGCGTAGCGGGACTAGCGGGGTCAAACGCGAACACCGGGGAGCTGTTTTTT.

This chain connects TRBV5-5 to TRBJ1-6; 10 bases align to TRBD1. The CDR3 runs 17 residues. CDR1 is SGHKS, CDR2 YYEKEE, per germline (reference sequence). V lost 4 bases, J lost 6 bases, and 10 bases stayed unmatched. The CDR3 bases are TGTGCCAGCAGCCCTCAACCGGGACAGGGGCTTAATTCACCCCTCCACTTT. This encodes CASSPQPGQGLNSPLHF.

The CDR3 loop reads CASSLRTGDNSPLHF. The CDR3 coding sequence is TGTGCCAGCAGTTTACGGACAGGAGATAATTCACCCCTCCACTTT. V is TRBV27 and J is TRBJ1-6; 7 bases fit TRBD1. There are 15 residues in the CDR3. From germline, CDR1 is MNHEY and CDR2 SMNVEV (reference sequence). The V gene end was trimmed by 2 bases and the J gene end by 5 bases; junction bases not matched to a gene: 3.

V is TRBV30 and J is TRBJ2-5; 10 nucleotides align to TRBD2. The CDR3 runs to 17 residues. CDR1 and CDR2 from the germline V gene are GTSNPN and SVGIG (reference sequence). The trim removed 2 bases at V and 5 bases at J, leaving 14 bases unmatched. CDR3 nucleotide sequence: TGTGCCTGGAGTCCGCGGGCTAGCGGGAGATTTGGGGAGACCCAGTACTTC. This sequence encodes CAWSPRASGRFGETQYF.

The count of this clone is one. The chain combines TRBV28 with TRBJ1-1; 8 bases fit TRBD1. CDR1 is MDHEN and CDR2 is SYDVKM in the germline V gene. This CDR3 is 16 amino acids long. V was clipped by 2 bases and J by 1 base; unmatched bases: 6. The CDR3 sequence: CASSLRTGGWNTEAFF. In DNA, the CDR3 is TGTGCCAGCAGTTTAAGAACAGGGGGATGGAACACTGAAGCTTTCTTT.